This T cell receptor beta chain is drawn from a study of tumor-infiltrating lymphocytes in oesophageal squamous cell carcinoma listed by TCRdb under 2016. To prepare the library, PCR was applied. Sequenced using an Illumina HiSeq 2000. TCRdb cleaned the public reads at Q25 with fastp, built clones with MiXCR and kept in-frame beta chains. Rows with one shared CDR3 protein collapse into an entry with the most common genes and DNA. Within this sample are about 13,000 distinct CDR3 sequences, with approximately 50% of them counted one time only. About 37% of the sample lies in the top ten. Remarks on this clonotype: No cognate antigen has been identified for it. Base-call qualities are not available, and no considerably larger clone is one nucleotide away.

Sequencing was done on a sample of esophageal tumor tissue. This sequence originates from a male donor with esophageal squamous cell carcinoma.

The bases read TGTGCCAGCAGCTTAAGGGGACTAGCGGGGTACAATGAGCAGTTCTTC. Translated, it reads CASSLRGLAGYNEQFF. The chain couples TRBV7-3 to TRBJ2-1, and 13 junction bases match TRBD2. The germline V gene gives CDR1 as SGHTA and CDR2 as FQGTGA. Unmatched junction bases come to 1, with V trimmed by 1 base and J by 4 bases. Measured from the cysteine to the phenylalanine, the CDR3 is 16 residues long. The kept DNA is CDR3 alone, 48 bases in frame from the first base. The CDR3, completed at both ends by the reference TRBV7-3 and TRBJ2-1 genes, gives the full variable domain GAGVSQTPSNKVTEKGKYVELRCDPISGHTALYWYRQSLGQGPEFLIYFQGTGAADDSGLPNDRFFAVRPEGSVSTLKIQRTERGDSAVYLCASSLRGLAGYNEQFFGPGTRLTVL.